What follows is one TCR beta chain and its context. The antigen is undetermined. This sample was included in a study of multiple sclerosis patients with progressive multifocal leukoencephalopathy. Whole-study results and caveats: At PML onset, no shared TRBV or TRBJ gene usage was seen. Expanded clones at PML onset predated and persisted through natalizumab therapy.

Time point here: before natalizumab initiation. Every listed patient previously received interferon beta; all PML patients were women. Sequencing was at survey level. Assay: immunoSEQ multiplex PCR; the TCRdb copy retains only in-frame clones and omits some. The data hold tens of thousands of clones, with around 91% observed a single time. V lost 3 bases and J 7 bases, leaving 13 bases between the germline ends. The germline gives CDR1 KGHSH, CDR2 LQKENI. This CDR3 is built from 14 residues. This clonotype was obtained from a human donor with multiple sclerosis. The source material was PBMCs. The chain joins TRBV18 to TRBJ1-3; TRBD1 might be the D (6 bases). CDR3 nucleotides: TGTGCCAGCTCACCCGGGGACATCCTGAACACCATATATTTT. Protein: CASSPGDILNTIYF.